This T cell receptor beta chain was identified in a study of beta chain features in type 1 diabetes. Sequencing targeted expressed TCRB transcripts, as all isolated RNA had been reverse transcribed. Libraries were prepared by immunoSEQ multiplex PCR; TCRdb keeps only in-frame clonotypes and omits some of them. Here the sample spans about 330,000 clones, 9.5% to 12% being singletons. This clone appeared a few times. The antigen is not known. V lost 0 bases and J lost 3; bases outside the gene matches: 1. Germline V gene data show CDR1 as SGHNT and CDR2 as YYREEE (reference sequence). This CDR3 contains 15 residues. Findings and limits, study-wide: Researchers reported that naive, central memory and Treg TCRB repertoires appeared more similar in patients than in healthy donors. A definitive answer on HLA type influencing TCRB rearrangement was not reached here. Patients and controls would share equally any PCR tilt toward shorter templates.

The receptor was derived from a woman in her 30s in good health. This chain connects TRBV5-4 to TRBJ2-5; 11 bases are a match to TRBD2. Sequencing was done on a sample of naive CD4+ T cells from blood. The CDR3 sequence: CASSLGGLAEETQYF. Here the CDR3 DNA reads TGTGCCAGCAGCTTGGGGGGACTAGCGGAAGAGACCCAGTACTTC. The whole variable domain, filled in from reference TRBV5-4 and TRBJ2-5, reads ETGVTQSPTHLIKTRGQQVTLRCSSQSGHNTVSWYQQALGQGPQFIFQYYREEENGRGNFPPRFSGLQFPNYSSELNVNALELDDSALYLCASSLGGLAEETQYFGPGTRLLVL.